This TCR beta chain was found in a study of blood T cell repertoires in COVID-19. Study-level information: Specimens from acute and convalescent COVID-19 originated in the United States, Italy and Spain. PBMCs, B-cell-depleted T cells, or T cells were the source of the cDNA or gDNA that made up the material.

How the authors handled the data: How many nucleated cells were present was estimated from reference gene primer amplification. Libraries were prepared by immunoSEQ multiplex PCR; TCRdb keeps only in-frame clonotypes and omits some of them. V and J calls plus clone size are reproduced from that table; the DNA served to infer D and trimming. This repertoire shows tens of thousands of clones, 80% to 85% found once; its top ten account for approximately 25%. The clonotype originates from a human donor in a cohort sampled during active COVID-19. The specimen sequenced was peripheral blood.

CDR3 DNA: TGTGCCAGCAGCCGGCGGGGCAGGGAGGAGACCCAGTACTTC. Amino acids: CASSRRGREETQYF. The rearrangement links TRBV7-8 to TRBJ2-5, with D possibly TRBD2 on 6 matching bases. Germline CDR1 reads SGHVS; CDR2 reads FQNEAQ. The CDR3 contains 14 residues. Trimming left V 5 bases short and J 5 bases short, with 15 bases between.